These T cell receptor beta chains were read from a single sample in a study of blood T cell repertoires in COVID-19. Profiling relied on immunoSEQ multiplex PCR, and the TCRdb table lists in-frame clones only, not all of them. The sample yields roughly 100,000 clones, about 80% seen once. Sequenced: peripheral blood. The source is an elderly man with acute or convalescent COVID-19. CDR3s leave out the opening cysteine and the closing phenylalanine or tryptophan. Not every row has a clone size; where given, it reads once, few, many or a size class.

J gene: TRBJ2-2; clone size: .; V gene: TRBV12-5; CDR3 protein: ASGLWRGTNTGELF
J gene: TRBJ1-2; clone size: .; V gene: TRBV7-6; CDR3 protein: ASSFEQGDLNYGYT
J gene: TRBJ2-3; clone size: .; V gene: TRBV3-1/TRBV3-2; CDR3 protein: ASSQGQENTQY
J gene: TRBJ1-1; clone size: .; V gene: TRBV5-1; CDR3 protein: ASSLRQPNTEAF
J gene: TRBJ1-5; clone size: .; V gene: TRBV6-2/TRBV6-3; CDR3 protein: ASSGDRVLYSNQPQH
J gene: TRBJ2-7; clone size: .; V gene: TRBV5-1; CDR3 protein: ASSSQYRGSYEQY
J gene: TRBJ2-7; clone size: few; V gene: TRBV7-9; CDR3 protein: ASSLWRNEQY
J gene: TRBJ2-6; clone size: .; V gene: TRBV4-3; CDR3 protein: ASSQELASSGANVLT
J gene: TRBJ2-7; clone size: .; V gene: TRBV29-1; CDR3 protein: SVADSHEQY
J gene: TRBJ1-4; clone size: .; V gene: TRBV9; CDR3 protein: ASSVGVGGEKLF
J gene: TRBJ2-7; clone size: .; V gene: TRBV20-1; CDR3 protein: SASLGQGARDEQY
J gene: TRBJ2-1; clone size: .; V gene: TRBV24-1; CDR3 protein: ATSDWKRQGNEQF
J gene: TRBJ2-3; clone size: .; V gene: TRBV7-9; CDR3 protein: ASSPRDRVTDTQY
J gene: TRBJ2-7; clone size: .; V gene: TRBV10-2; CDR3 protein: ASRERTSVYEQY
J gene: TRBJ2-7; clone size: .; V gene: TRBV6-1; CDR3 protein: ASSDDMSSYEQY
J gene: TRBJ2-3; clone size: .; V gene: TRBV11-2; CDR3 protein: ASSFLGGGGRDTQY
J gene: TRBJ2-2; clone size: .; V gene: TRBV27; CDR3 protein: ASRGTNTGELF
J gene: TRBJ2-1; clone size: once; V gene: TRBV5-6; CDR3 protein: ASSLASTSGSYNEQF
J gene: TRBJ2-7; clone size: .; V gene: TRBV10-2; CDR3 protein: ASSDVLARSHEQY
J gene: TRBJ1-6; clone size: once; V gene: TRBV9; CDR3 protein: ASSVEGQGFSPLH
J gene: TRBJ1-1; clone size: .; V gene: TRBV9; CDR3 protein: ASSATIRATGTEAF
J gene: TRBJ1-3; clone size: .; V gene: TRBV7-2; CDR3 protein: ASSLARQFIGNTIY
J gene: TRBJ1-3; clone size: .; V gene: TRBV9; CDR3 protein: ASSLSGGINTIY
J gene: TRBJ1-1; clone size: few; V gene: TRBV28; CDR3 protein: ASTDMLVTGGAF
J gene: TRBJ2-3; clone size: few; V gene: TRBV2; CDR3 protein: ASRTVGTGHTDTQY
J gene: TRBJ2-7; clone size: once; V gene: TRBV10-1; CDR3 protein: ASSAGVGYEQY
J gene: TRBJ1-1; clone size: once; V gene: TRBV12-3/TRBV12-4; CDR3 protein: ASNYFSNTEAF
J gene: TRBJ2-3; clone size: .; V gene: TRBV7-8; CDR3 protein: ASSTTTDTQY
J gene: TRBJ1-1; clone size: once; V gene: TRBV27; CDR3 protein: ASSPSDNLRTEAF
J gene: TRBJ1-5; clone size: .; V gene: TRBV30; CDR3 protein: AWSVGGGNKPQH
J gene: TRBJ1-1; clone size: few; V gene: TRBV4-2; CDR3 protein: ASSQETGRTEAF
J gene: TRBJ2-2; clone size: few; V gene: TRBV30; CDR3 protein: AWSVILGNTGELF
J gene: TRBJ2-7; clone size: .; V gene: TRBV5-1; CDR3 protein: ASSIGQGAIILEQY
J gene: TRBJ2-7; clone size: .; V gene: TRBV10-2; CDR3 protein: ASSVLFSYEQY
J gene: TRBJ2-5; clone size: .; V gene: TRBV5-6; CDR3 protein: ASSPSPGQKETQY
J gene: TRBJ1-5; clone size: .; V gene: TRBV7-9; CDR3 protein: ASSLESGLYNQPQH
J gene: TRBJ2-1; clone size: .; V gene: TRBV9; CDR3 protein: ASSVGASYNEQF
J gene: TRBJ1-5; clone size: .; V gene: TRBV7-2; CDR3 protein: ASSEMYSNQPQH
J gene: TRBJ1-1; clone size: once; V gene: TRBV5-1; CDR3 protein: ASRTGGDTEAF
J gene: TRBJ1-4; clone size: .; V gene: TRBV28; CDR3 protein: ASSRDRVRANEKLF
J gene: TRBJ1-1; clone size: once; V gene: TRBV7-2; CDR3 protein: ASSRDRGEGTEAF
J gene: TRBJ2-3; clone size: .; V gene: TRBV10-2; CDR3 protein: ASSRPGQSTDTQY
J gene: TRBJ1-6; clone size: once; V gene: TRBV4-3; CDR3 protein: ASSQDLMEGVRSPLH
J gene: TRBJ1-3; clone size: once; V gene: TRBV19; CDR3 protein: ASSMGTGASGNTIY
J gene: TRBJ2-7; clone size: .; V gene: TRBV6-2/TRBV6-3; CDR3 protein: ASSPNLIQGFEQY
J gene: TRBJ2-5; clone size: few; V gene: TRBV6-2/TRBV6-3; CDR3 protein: ASSGLAGVGETQY
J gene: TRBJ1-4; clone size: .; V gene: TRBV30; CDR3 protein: AWTKLTTNEKLF
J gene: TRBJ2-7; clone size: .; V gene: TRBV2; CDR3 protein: ASTKGGAASYEQY